Listed below are T cell receptor beta chains from one sample, sequenced in a study of beta chain features in type 1 diabetes. The table came from immunoSEQ multiplex PCR; TCRdb's copy has only in-frame clones and leaves some out. The data hold about 230,000 clones, with 9% to 10% observed a single time. Material: naive CD4+ T cells from blood. These receptors all come from a young woman in good health. The conserved cysteine and the conserved F or W are not part of the CDR3 here. The order of the fields is V gene, J gene, CDR3 protein.

V: TRBV6-1; J: TRBJ1-1; CDR3: ASGQGTEAF
V: TRBV5-1; J: TRBJ1-1; CDR3: ASSETTGTGNTEAF
V: TRBV19; J: TRBJ2-6; CDR3: ASTPGFSGANVLT
V: TRBV5-6; J: TRBJ2-2; CDR3: ASSLLETGYTGELF
V: TRBV18; J: TRBJ2-5; CDR3: ASSPPGRVRETQY
V: TRBV5-6; J: TRBJ2-3; CDR3: ASSLRERLSDTQY
V: TRBV5-1; J: TRBJ2-1; CDR3: ASSLSLQGTEQF
V: TRBV29-1; J: TRBJ1-2; CDR3: SVSWGDYGYT
V: TRBV9; J: TRBJ2-1; CDR3: ASSAPTGVAGGLYNEQF
V: TRBV5-6; J: TRBJ1-3; CDR3: ASSLAEAASGNTIY
V: TRBV5-1; J: TRBJ2-1; CDR3: ASSLANLRDGGNEQF
V: TRBV5-4; J: TRBJ1-1; CDR3: ASSLVRGNTEAF
V: TRBV27; J: TRBJ2-7; CDR3: ASSLSPRDYEQY
V: TRBV19; J: TRBJ2-4; CDR3: ASSIRLGQGIAKNIQY
V: TRBV11-2; J: TRBJ2-3; CDR3: ASSSGDRAGTDTQY
V: TRBV25-1; J: TRBJ1-1; CDR3: ASTPKGGTEAF
V: TRBV30; J: TRBJ2-1; CDR3: AWTGLAGIYNEQF
V: TRBV9; J: TRBJ2-7; CDR3: ASSVGSERHEQY
V: TRBV7-6; J: TRBJ2-1; CDR3: ASSQGTGSYNEQF
V: TRBV15; J: TRBJ2-5; CDR3: ATSVGLAEQETQY
V: TRBV30; J: TRBJ2-1; CDR3: AWSQSHLAAQF
V: TRBV9; J: TRBJ2-1; CDR3: ASSVDPRGVDNEQF
V: TRBV19; J: TRBJ2-5; CDR3: ASSPGQIPQETQY
V: TRBV5-4; J: TRBJ2-1; CDR3: ASSRQGAPNEQF
V: TRBV30; J: TRBJ2-7; CDR3: ALTGASYEQY
V: TRBV6-5; J: TRBJ2-7; CDR3: ASNYLAGGVYEQY
V: TRBV5-6; J: TRBJ2-5; CDR3: ASSGPGDRVTQETQY
V: TRBV5-4; J: TRBJ1-5; CDR3: ASSLAGGGPQH
V: TRBV6-5; J: TRBJ2-7; CDR3: ASSTDRTYEQY
V: TRBV29-1; J: TRBJ2-1; CDR3: SGSRDRASNEQF
V: TRBV7-9; J: TRBJ1-5; CDR3: ASSLFVGQGGNQPQH
V: TRBV2; J: TRBJ1-2; CDR3: ASSDIDGYT
V: TRBV30; J: TRBJ1-6; CDR3: AWSPDRNSPLH
V: TRBV29-1; J: TRBJ1-1; CDR3: SVLTRTEAF
V: TRBV2; J: TRBJ1-1; CDR3: ASRRGTGSEAF
V: TRBV5-1; J: TRBJ1-2; CDR3: ASSLSLNYGYT
V: TRBV10-3; J: TRBJ2-7; CDR3: AISGVPAGANEQY
V: TRBV7-9; J: TRBJ1-2; CDR3: ASTTSDRTGSRYGYT
V: TRBV10-2; J: TRBJ2-2; CDR3: ASSESKLAGATGELF
V: TRBV29-1; J: TRBJ2-5; CDR3: SVEDRGRETQY
V: TRBV5-1; J: TRBJ2-3; CDR3: ASGSREYTQY
V: TRBV27; J: TRBJ2-7; CDR3: ASSPRTGKSYEQY
V: TRBV29-1; J: TRBJ2-1; CDR3: SVEGGGTYNEQF
V: TRBV28; J: TRBJ2-7; CDR3: ASGPAGQSYEQY
V: TRBV29-1; J: TRBJ2-3; CDR3: SVERGRADTQY
V: TRBV6-4; J: TRBJ2-3; CDR3: ASSDSRDTQY
V: TRBV9; J: TRBJ1-1; CDR3: ASSHRSGTGEAF
V: TRBV5-1; J: TRBJ2-1; CDR3: ASTLERVGLNEQF
V: TRBV19; J: TRBJ1-1; CDR3: ASTGFMNTEAF
V: TRBV2; J: TRBJ1-1; CDR3: ASSELRGGTEAF
V: TRBV29-1; J: TRBJ2-2; CDR3: SVENGRAGELF
V: TRBV30; J: TRBJ2-7; CDR3: AWSPLLEQY
V: TRBV5-1; J: TRBJ2-5; CDR3: ASGRGEETQY
V: TRBV5-1; J: TRBJ1-2; CDR3: ASSSPGDGYT
V: TRBV25-1; J: TRBJ1-5; CDR3: ASSEADREIGPQH
V: TRBV7-2; J: TRBJ2-5; CDR3: ASSLRWEGGYETQY
V: TRBV29-1; J: TRBJ2-5; CDR3: SVEEEQGSETQY
V: TRBV18; J: TRBJ2-5; CDR3: ASSPRTGGETQY
V: TRBV7-8; J: TRBJ2-3; CDR3: ASSSLGGVGDTQY
V: TRBV5-1; J: TRBJ1-2; CDR3: ASSLDNRGTYGYT